This T cell receptor (beta chain) was identified in a study of PD-L1 blockade in urothelial cancer. Study-level information: The number of prior chemotherapy regimens per patient was 0 to 3.

Clones were sequenced by immunoSEQ multiplex PCR, and TCRdb holds only the in-frame ones, with some missing. The profile covers 12,000 to 15,000 clones, with approximately 87% appearing a single time and 13% to 15% taken by the ten largest. V shed 5 bases and J 8 bases; nucleotides not matched to a gene: 9. The length of the CDR3 is 14 residues. The germline V gene has CDR1 MNHEY and CDR2 SVGAGI. The chain carries TRBV6-5 and TRBJ2-1; 7 bases match TRBD1. The sample consisted of PBMCs, taken around atezolizumab (anti-PD-L1) treatment. The sequence was obtained from a man in his 70s with urothelial cancer. DNA of the CDR3: TGTGCCAGCAGTCAGCTGTTAGGGGGCGATGAGCAGTTCTTC. This encodes CASSQLLGGDEQFF.